This TCR beta chain is drawn from a study of immune cell composition in non-small cell lung cancer (dated by TCRdb to between 2016 and 2019). Background for the entire study: Histologic subtype, mostly lung adenocarcinoma or squamous cell carcinoma, was determined with H&E together with p63, CK5, Napsin A and TTF-1 immunohistochemistry. TCR-beta sequencing from Adaptive Biotechnologies was done on a few dozen paired sets of NSCLC tumour and non-adjacent lung specimens and on roughly 28 tumour-only specimens. Supplementary cohort #1 consisted of roughly 11 lung adenocarcinoma cases with paired tumour/lung TCR-beta sequencing and with TIL populations generated to assess tumour reactivity. A handful of tumour specimens with TCR-beta data were rare histological subtypes and were excluded from the subtype comparisons.

Overall results and qualifications from the work: No significant correlation was found between tumour TCR-beta clonality and smoking pack-years. Significantly higher Top 10 clone scores and productive clonality were observed in lung squamous cell carcinoma than in lung adenocarcinoma tumours. The reactivity cohort contained only roughly 11 cases, and the tumour-reactive clones were not shown to have sequences in common with the dominant in vivo tumour-associated clones. Across 10 adenocarcinoma cases, TIL tumour reactivity correlated strongly with maximal tumour-associated clone frequency but not with overall clonality. Tumour-associated clones >0.5% were found in nearly half of NSCLC cases, namely in approximately 30% of adenocarcinomas versus around 75% of squamous carcinomas.

The CDR3 runs 16 amino acids, cysteine and phenylalanine included. The only DNA kept is the CDR3, 48 bases in frame from the first base. In the germline V gene, CDR1 corresponds to LGHNT and CDR2 to FRNRAP. V loses 2 bases of germline sequence and J loses 4 bases, and the interval between the two ends is 17 bases. As for this clone: Its antigen is currently not known. No much larger clone exists at a distance of one base, and base qualities are not known.

Genomic DNA was extracted with the QIAamp DNA kit from frozen aliquots of unsorted single-cell suspensions. The tumour samples consisted of non-small cell lung cancer tissue that had been surgically resected. Tissues were received within 2 hours of resection and were immediately processed into single-cell suspensions. Tissue was mechanically dissociated and enzymatically digested with DNase I, collagenase I and hyaluronidase for less than 35 minutes at 37 °C, then filtered and RBC-lysed. TCR-beta CDR3 regions were amplified from genomic DNA by a two-step multiplex PCR, with the second step adding Illumina-compatible adaptors. As a commercial immunoSEQ service, TCR-beta immunosequencing was carried out on an Illumina platform. Regarding the original processing steps: Two measures summarised the repertoires: productive clonality, and Top 10 Clones, meaning the percentage of T-cell templates coming from the ten most frequent sequences. Productive clonality had a range of 0 to 1, where 1 means a monoclonal population. Using log10 scatter plots, tumour-associated clones were identified as sequences that made up at least 0.1% of tumour T-cell templates yet were absent from the matched non-adjacent lung. Student's t-tests were used for two-group comparisons, ANOVA for comparisons across stages, and linear regression for relationships, with analyses done in GraphPad Prism7 and R. TCRdb's version of the immuneACCESS table is confined to in-frame rearrangements and falls short of the full clone set. An unresolved V gene accounts for under half of the shortfall where checked; the remainder is of unknown origin. The DNA was the basis for D and trimming; V, J and clone size are from that table. The sample has 4,000 to 5,500 clones on record, approximately 80% of them singletons. Over 10% of the sample is held by the ten biggest clonotypes.

The rearrangement joined TRBV12-5 to TRBJ2-5; TRBD1 is a weak D gene call, 7 bases matching. The specimen was lung tumor tissue. The receptor was isolated from a human donor with non-small cell lung cancer. The DNA reads TGTGCTAGTGGTTTGAGGCTCCAGGGGGGTTCAGAGACCCAGTACTTC. Translated, it reads CASGLRLQGGSETQYF.